This passage covers 5 T cell receptor beta chains from one sample sequenced in a study of TIL therapy for anti-PD-1-resistant metastatic lung cancer. The sample's time point: pre-treatment sample, taken before nivolumab and TIL therapy. The immunoSEQ assay was v3. Generated by immunoSEQ multiplex PCR, the TCRdb table keeps only in-frame clones and is missing some. In the table there are about 36,000 clones, less than 85% of which are singletons. The starting material was blood, obtained at baseline. The receptors were sampled from a person aged 25 to 80 with non-small cell lung cancer.

This clone has just a few counts. The chain joins TRBV28 to TRBJ1-2; D possibly corresponds to TRBD1 (5 bases). V was cut by 3 bases and J by 7 bases, with 9 bases left in between. Germline CDR1 MDHEN, CDR2 SYDVKM. This CDR3 is built from 12 residues. Written as DNA, the CDR3 is TGTGCCAGCAGTTTGGGACCCTCTGGCTACACCTTC. This sequence encodes CASSLGPSGYTF.

The chain employs TRBV6-5 and TRBJ1-1; no clear D. The length of the CDR3 is 14 residues. Germline V gene data show CDR1 as MNHEY and CDR2 as SVGAGI. Trimming took off 2 bases at V and 5 bases at J, with 12 bases between the two ends. Here the CDR3 reads CASSYEGLGTEAFF. The CDR3 DNA reads TGTGCCAGCAGTTACGAGGGTCTTGGTACTGAAGCTTTCTTT.

The chain employs TRBV7-8 and TRBJ2-7, with TRBD1 matching 9 bases. CDR1 is SGHVS, CDR2 FQNEAQ, per germline. J was trimmed by 3 bases and V by 2 bases; bases with no gene match: 11. There are 17 residues in the CDR3. The CDR3 spells CASSLRVDGTGFYEQYF. CDR3 DNA: TGTGCCAGCAGCTTAAGGGTCGATGGGACAGGGTTCTACGAGCAGTACTTC.

The chain is built from TRBV5-5 and TRBJ1-3, with TRBD1 as a possible D gene (6 bases). The length of the CDR3 is 17 residues. The germline CDR1 and CDR2 sequences are SGHKS and YYEKEE (reference sequence). With 4 bases removed from V and 0 bases from J, the gap between germline ends came to 17 bases. CDR3 DNA: TGTGCCAGCAGCCGTACCGGACAGCCACTCTCTGGAAACACCATATATTTT. Translated: CASSRTGQPLSGNTIYF. Combining the CDR3 with reference TRBV5-5 and TRBJ1-3 gives the whole variable domain DAGVTQSPTHLIKTRGQQVTLRCSPISGHKSVSWYQQVLGQGPQFIFQYYEKEERGRGNFPDRFSARQFPNYSSELNVNALLLGDSALYLCASSRTGQPLSGNTIYFGEGSWLTVV.

This rearrangement joins TRBV28 to TRBJ1-4, with D hard to call. This CDR3 is built from 17 residues. The V gene lost 5 bases and the J gene lost 13 bases, with 29 bases spanning the gap. Germline V gene lookup returns CDR1 MDHEN and CDR2 SYDVKM. The CDR3 spells CASSLLSRGGVRFGLFF. The CDR3 DNA follows: TGTGCCAGCAGTCTACTCTCTCGGGGTGGGGTCCGATTCGGACTGTTTTTT.